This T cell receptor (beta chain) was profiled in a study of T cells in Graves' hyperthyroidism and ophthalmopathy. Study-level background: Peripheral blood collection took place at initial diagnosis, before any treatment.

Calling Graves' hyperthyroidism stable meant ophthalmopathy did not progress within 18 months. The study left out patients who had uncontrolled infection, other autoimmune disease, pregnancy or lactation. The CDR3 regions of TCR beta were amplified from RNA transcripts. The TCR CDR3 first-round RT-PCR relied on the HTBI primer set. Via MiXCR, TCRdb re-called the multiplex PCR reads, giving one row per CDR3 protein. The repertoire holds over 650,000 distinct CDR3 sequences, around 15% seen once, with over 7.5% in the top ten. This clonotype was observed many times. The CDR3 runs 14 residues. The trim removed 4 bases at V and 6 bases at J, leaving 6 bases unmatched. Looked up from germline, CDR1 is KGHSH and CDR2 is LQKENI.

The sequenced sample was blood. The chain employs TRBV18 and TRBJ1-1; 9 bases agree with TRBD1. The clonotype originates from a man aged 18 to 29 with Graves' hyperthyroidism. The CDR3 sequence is CASSLQGARAEAFF. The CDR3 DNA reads TGTGCCAGCTCACTACAGGGGGCACGGGCTGAAGCTTTCTTT.